This T cell receptor (beta chain) is from a study of technical replicates of blood from several donors. Germline assignment: CDR1 MNHEY and CDR2 SMNVEV (reference sequence). There are 15 residues in the CDR3. With 2 bases clipped from V and 5 bases from J, the junction kept 3 bases outside the gene matches. The method was immunoSEQ multiplex PCR; TCRdb's version includes in-frame clones alone and lacks a portion of them. The data contain roughly 80,000 clones, roughly 95% of them singletons. The chain carries TRBV27 and TRBJ2-2; 9 nucleotides line up with TRBD2. The specimen was T cells isolated from PBMCs. This receptor was taken from a human donor in good health. This CDR3 reads CASSLPLAGTGELFF. In DNA, the CDR3 is TGTGCCAGCAGTTTACCCCTAGCGGGAACCGGGGAGCTGTTTTTT.